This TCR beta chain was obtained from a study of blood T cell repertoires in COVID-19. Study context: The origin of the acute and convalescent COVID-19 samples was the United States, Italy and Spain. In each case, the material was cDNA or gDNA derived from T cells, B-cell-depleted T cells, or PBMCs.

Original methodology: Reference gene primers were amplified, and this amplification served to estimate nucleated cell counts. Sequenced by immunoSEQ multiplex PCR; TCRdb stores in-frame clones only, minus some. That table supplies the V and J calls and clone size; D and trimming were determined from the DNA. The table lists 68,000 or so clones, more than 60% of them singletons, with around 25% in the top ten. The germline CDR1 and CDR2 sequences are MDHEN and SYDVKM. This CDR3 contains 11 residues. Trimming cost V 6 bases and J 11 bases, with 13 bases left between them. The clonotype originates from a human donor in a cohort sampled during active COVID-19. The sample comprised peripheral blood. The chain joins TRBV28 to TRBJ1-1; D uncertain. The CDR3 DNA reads TGTGCCAGCAGGTACCAAAGCTTGGCTTTCTTT. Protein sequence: CASRYQSLAFF.